The 6 T cell receptor beta chains listed next were all sequenced from one sample in a study of memory CD4+ T cells and cytomegalovirus serostatus. Sequenced by immunoSEQ multiplex PCR; TCRdb stores in-frame clones only, minus some. The data hold tens of thousands of clones, with around three quarters observed a single time. Single viable CD3+CD4+CD8-CD45RO+ cells were sorted as the memory CD4+ T cells. The sequenced material came from memory CD4+ T cells from blood. Every receptor here comes from an adult in good health and CMV-seropositive.

The chain uses TRBV7-9 and TRBJ2-5, with TRBD1 identical over 9 bases. The J call may be mistaken, given a closer DNA end match to TRBJ2-7. CDR1 is SEHNR, CDR2 FQNEAQ, per germline (reference sequence). The CDR3 consists of 15 residues. CDR3 in DNA: TGTGCCAGCAGCTACCCGGGACAGGGTTACTACGAGCAGTACTTC. It translates to CASSYPGQGYYEQYF.

The chain uses TRBV27 and TRBJ2-1; maybe TRBD2 (5 bases). This CDR3 has 15 residues. V lost 6 bases and J 6 bases, leaving 18 bases between the germline ends. Germline-derived CDR1 and CDR2 are MNHEY and SMNVEV (reference sequence). CDR3 in amino acids: CASRTVLTSVNEQFF. The CDR3 coding sequence is TGTGCCAGCAGGACCGTCCTCACTAGTGTCAATGAGCAGTTCTTC.

CDR3 residues: CASSPGTGVAGGLYTQYF. The CDR3 DNA is TGTGCCAGCAGCCCGGGGACGGGGGTAGCGGGAGGCCTCTATACGCAGTATTTT. The rearrangement joins TRBV5-5 to TRBJ2-3; 10 nucleotides line up with TRBD2. Germline CDR1 SGHKS, CDR2 YYEKEE (reference sequence). V lost 4 bases and J lost 7; bases outside the gene matches: 18. There are 18 residues in the CDR3.

This clone has a single count. The chain is built from TRBV7-9 and TRBJ1-5; D is perhaps TRBD1 (6 bases). CDR3 length equals 16 residues. Germline values: CDR1 SEHNR, CDR2 FQNEAQ (reference sequence). Between the trimmed V and J ends, which lost 6 bases and 3 bases, there was a span of 18 bases. The DNA for the CDR3 is TGTGCCAGCAGTCCCGGGAGGGGGAACAACAATCAGCCCCAGCATTTT. This encodes CASSPGRGNNNQPQHF.

This chain links TRBV7-8 with TRBJ2-1; 7 positions match TRBD2. The CDR3 is made up of 15 amino acids. Germline CDR1 and CDR2: SGHVS and FQNEAQ. V shed 1 base and J 4 bases; nucleotides not matched to a gene: 4. The CDR3 DNA follows: TGTGCCAGCAGCTTAGTGGGGGGGGTATACAATGAGCAGTTCTTC. It codes for CASSLVGGVYNEQFF.

V usage is TRBV4-3 and J usage is TRBJ1-3; D ambiguous. Germline V gene lookup returns CDR1 LGHNA and CDR2 YSLEER. The V end lost 0 bases, the J end lost 2 bases, and 8 bases lay between the germline ends. The CDR3 is 15 amino acids. The CDR3 DNA sequence: TGCGCCAGCAGCCAAGATTCCGGGGCTGGAAACACCATATATTTT. Amino acid sequence: CASSQDSGAGNTIYF.